The rows below give T cell receptor beta chains drawn from one sample of a study of early T cells in non-severe SARS-CoV-2 infection. TCRdb reanalysed the 5' RACE reads using MiXCR and keeps one entry per CDR3 protein. The repertoire holds 80,000 to 95,000 distinct CDR3 sequences, around an eighth seen once, with approximately 6.1% in the top ten. Sequenced material: whole blood. The receptors originated from an adult who was a healthcare worker with PCR-confirmed SARS-CoV-2 infection or an uninfected control (not recorded which). Each CDR3 is given with its conserved first and last residue. Fields, in order: clone size, V gene, D gene, J gene, CDR3 DNA, CDR3 protein. D genes are given only for firm matches. Size is omitted from some rows. Given values are once, few, many or a class for expanded clones.

few	TRBV7-2	TRBD1	TRBJ1-6	TGTGCCAGCAGCTTAGCCGGGGGGACAGGGAGTAATTCACCCCTCCACTTT	CASSLAGGTGSNSPLHF
few	TRBV7-2	.	TRBJ2-7	TGTGCCAGCAGCTTAGCCTCCTTATCAGGGGCCTCCTACGAGCAGTACTTC	CASSLASLSGASYEQYF
many	TRBV5-1	.	TRBJ2-2	TGCGCCAGCAGCTTGGTAGGAACCGGGGAGCTGTTTTTT	CASSLVGTGELFF
few	TRBV5-4	.	TRBJ2-1	TGTGCCAGCAGCCACGACGGGCAGGCCTACAATGAGCAGTTCTTC	CASSHDGQAYNEQFF
many	TRBV7-9	.	TRBJ2-7	TGTGCCAGCAGCTTAGGGCCTCCGGGGTACGGCGACGAGCAGTACTTC	CASSLGPPGYGDEQYF
few	TRBV29-1	.	TRBJ2-1	TGCAGCGTCCGCCCTGGCGGCAATGAGCAGTTCTTC	CSVRPGGNEQFF
.	TRBV18	.	TRBJ2-2	TGTGCCAGCTCACCACGGACGGAGAACACCGGGGAGCTGTTTTTT	CASSPRTENTGELFF
.	TRBV4-3	.	TRBJ2-2	TGCGCCAGCAGCCAAGACCCGGCAGGGTCGAACACCGGGGAGCTGTTTTTT	CASSQDPAGSNTGELFF
few	TRBV3-1	.	TRBJ2-1	TGTGCCAGCAGCCAGTTTGAAACACGGGAATACAATGAGCAGTTCTTC	CASSQFETREYNEQFF
.	TRBV27	.	TRBJ1-2	TGTGCCAGCAGTTCCTGGACCGCGAACTATGGCTACACCTTC	CASSSWTANYGYTF
few	TRBV7-9	TRBD2	TRBJ2-2	TGTGCCAGCAGCTTGCATAGCGGGAGCGATAACACCGGGGAGCTGTTTTTT	CASSLHSGSDNTGELFF
few	TRBV6-4	.	TRBJ1-2	TGTGCCAGCAGTCCGGGTTACGGTGGGCCCTATGGCTACACCTTC	CASSPGYGGPYGYTF
.	TRBV10-1	TRBD1	TRBJ2-7	TGCGCCAGCAGCGAGGACAGGATTAACTACGAGCAGTACTTC	CASSEDRINYEQYF
.	TRBV21-1	.	TRBJ2-3	TGTGCCAGCAGCAAGGGGAAGGGATCAGATACGCAGTATTTT	CASSKGKGSDTQYF
few	TRBV12-3/TRBV12-4	TRBD2	TRBJ2-1	TGTGCCAGCAGTCCCTACAGCGGGAGAAAAAATGAGCAGTTCTTC	CASSPYSGRKNEQFF
medium-sized	TRBV27	.	TRBJ2-3	TGTGCAACCTCTTACATCAGCCCGAGCACAGATACGCAGTATTTT	CATSYISPSTDTQYF
few	TRBV20-1	TRBD2	TRBJ2-3	TGCAGTGCTAGCCCCAAAGCGGCGGGAGGAGATACGCAGTATTTT	CSASPKAAGGDTQYF
.	TRBV10-3	.	TRBJ2-2	TGTGCCACCGTGGGGGAGGTTCCCGGGGAGCTGTTTTTT	CATVGEVPGELFF
few	TRBV30	.	TRBJ2-7	TGTGCCTGGAGGGTGGACTGGTACGAGCAGTACTTC	CAWRVDWYEQYF
many	TRBV20-1	TRBD1	TRBJ1-1	TGCAGTGCGGGACAGGGAGGTTCGCCCACTGAAGCTTTCTTT	CSAGQGGSPTEAFF
.	TRBV5-1	.	TRBJ2-7	TGCGCCAGCAGGTTGAGAGCCGGGGTTCCTCAGGAGCAGTACTTC	CASRLRAGVPQEQYF
few	TRBV5-4	.	TRBJ1-3	TGTGCCAGCAGCTTGGAGCAGGCCCAAAACACCATATATTTT	CASSLEQAQNTIYF
few	TRBV12-3/TRBV12-4	.	TRBJ2-3	TGTGCCAGCAGTTTGGAGCAGGAAGGAGATACGCAGTATTTT	CASSLEQEGDTQYF
.	TRBV10-3	.	TRBJ2-3	TGTGCCATCAGCCTTGAGGGTCCAGATACGCAGTATTTT	CAISLEGPDTQYF
.	TRBV18	.	TRBJ1-5	TGTGCCAGCTCACCCTTACCCCCAGGATCAGGTCAGCCCCAGCATTTT	CASSPLPPGSGQPQHF
many	TRBV20-1	.	TRBJ2-3	TGCAGTGCTAAGACCCATCCGGATACGCAGTATTTT	CSAKTHPDTQYF
many	TRBV24-1	.	TRBJ2-1	TGTGCCACCAGTGAGTTAAATGAGCAGTTCTTC	CATSELNEQFF
.	TRBV6-2/TRBV6-3	.	TRBJ2-7	TGTGCCAGCAGTTACTCGTACATCGTACGGACGGCCCCCTACGAGCAGTACTTC	CASSYSYIVRTAPYEQYF
few	TRBV27	.	TRBJ1-4	TGTGCCAGCAGCCCCTCGCACCCGGCACAAGATGAAAAACTGTTTTTT	CASSPSHPAQDEKLFF